What follows are 26 T cell receptor beta chains derived from one specimen sequenced in a study of OX40 agonist ivuxolimab in advanced cancers. Method: immunoSEQ multiplex PCR; TCRdb's copy keeps in-frame clones and lacks some. This sample has 70,000 or so clones, with about three quarters found just once. The sample was CD4+ or CD8+ T cells sorted from blood, taken in a trial of the OX40 agonist ivuxolimab. These TCRs come from an adult with an advanced solid tumor such as melanoma, head and neck, liver or kidney cancer.

This clone occurred once. The chain carries TRBV6-1 and TRBJ2-3, with D possibly TRBD2 on 6 matching bases. Trimming removed 7 bases at V and 0 bases at J, with 14 bases between. From germline, CDR1 is MNHNS and CDR2 SASEGT. CDR3 size: 15 residues. CDR3 protein: CASTEGTVSTDTQYF. DNA for the CDR3: TGTGCCAGCACCGAAGGGACTGTAAGCACAGATACGCAGTATTTT.

The chain is built from TRBV5-6 and TRBJ1-5; 8 nucleotides agree with TRBD1. With V trimmed by 4 bases and J by 5 bases, 11 bases remained unmatched. The CDR3 is 16 residues long. Looked up from germline, CDR1 is SGHDT and CDR2 is YYEEEE. The DNA of the CDR3 is TGTGCCAGCAGCCCACGCGACAGGGGTGGATATCAGCCCCAGCATTTT. This sequence encodes CASSPRDRGGYQPQHF.

This clone has a single count. The chain has TRBV5-1 and TRBJ1-5; D is undetermined. Trimming took 4 bases from V and 4 from J, leaving 12 bases between them. The germline V gene encodes CDR1 SGHRS and CDR2 YFSETQ. CDR3 size: 14 residues. The DNA of the CDR3 is TGCGCCAGCAGCCCCTCAGGAAGTAATCAGCCCCAGCATTTT. This translates into CASSPSGSNQPQHF.

This clone occurred a few times. The chain links TRBV4-1 to TRBJ1-6; D is possibly TRBD1 (5 bases). The CDR3 extends over 15 amino acids. Germline lookup yields CDR1 MGHRA and CDR2 YSYEKL. V was cut by 4 bases and J by 4 bases, with 11 bases left in between. The CDR3 sequence is CASSPPTGYNSPLHF. The CDR3 DNA reads TGCGCCAGCAGCCCTCCCACAGGATATAATTCACCCCTCCACTTT.

In its sample, this clone was seen once. The gene calls are TRBV6-5 and TRBJ2-1; 7 positions agree with TRBD2. Germline CDR1 reads MNHEY; CDR2 reads SVGAGI. The CDR3 is made up of 14 amino acids. The V and J ends lost 5 bases and 4 bases, in that order; junction bases with no gene match: 5. CDR3 DNA sequence: TGTGCCAGCAGTGGGCGGGAGTGGTACAATGAGCAGTTCTTC. Its translation is CASSGREWYNEQFF.

The sample holds a few counts of this clone. The CDR3 protein is CASSLGGRQTQYF. CDR3 bases: TGTGCCAGCAGCTTAGGGGGGCGGCAGACCCAGTACTTC. The chain is built from TRBV7-2 and TRBJ2-5, with D tentatively TRBD1 (6 bases). V lost 1 base, J lost 6 bases, and 9 bases lay in between. Germline CDR1 SGHTA, CDR2 FQGNSA. The CDR3 has 13 residues.

The rearrangement joins TRBV11-2 to TRBJ2-7, with D maybe TRBD2 (7 bases). The CDR3 has 12 residues. Trimming removed 4 bases from V and 5 bases from J, with 9 bases in between. Per the germline V gene, CDR1 is SGHAT and CDR2 is FQNNGV. In nucleotides, the CDR3 is TGTGCCAGCAGCTCGGGGGGCCACGAGCAGTACTTC. As protein: CASSSGGHEQYF.

The chain links TRBV7-6 to TRBJ2-3; 12 bases agree with TRBD2. Germline assignment: CDR1 SGHVS and CDR2 FNYEAQ. The trim removed 6 bases at V and 5 bases at J, leaving 6 bases unmatched. The CDR3 covers 15 residues. CDR3 DNA: TGTGCCAGCAGGGCGACTAGCGGGAGACAAGATACGCAGTATTTT. This codes for CASRATSGRQDTQYF.

This clone has at least ten counts. The CDR3 DNA sequence: TGTGCCAGCAGCTTAGATGCGGGGGTACAAGAGACCCAGTACTTC. Its protein is CASSLDAGVQETQYF. This chain links TRBV7-9 with TRBJ2-5; the match to TRBD2 covers 7 bases. Per the germline V gene, CDR1 is SEHNR and CDR2 is FQNEAQ (reference sequence). The CDR3 has 15 residues. Trimming at V came to 1 base and at J to 2 bases, leaving 4 bases not matched to a gene.

V usage is TRBV7-2 and J usage is TRBJ2-4; 7 positions agree with TRBD2. CDR1 and CDR2 from the germline V gene are SGHTA and FQGNSA. This CDR3 region has 16 residues. The trim removed 0 bases at V and 1 base at J, leaving 3 bases unmatched. CDR3 coding DNA: TGTGCCAGCAGCTTAGCCGTTAGCGGGGCCAAAAACATTCAGTACTTC. Amino acids: CASSLAVSGAKNIQYF.

The V gene is TRBV5-1, the J gene TRBJ1-1; no definite D call. The CDR3 has 15 residues. The V end was cut by 1 base, the J end by 1 base, with 11 bases between. Germline CDR1 SGHRS, CDR2 YFSETQ. The CDR3 region is CASSLFPTRNTEAFF. The CDR3 nucleotides are TGCGCCAGCAGCTTGTTTCCCACTCGGAACACTGAAGCTTTCTTT.

V usage is TRBV2 and J usage is TRBJ1-2; weak D call: TRBD1 (5 bases). The V end lost 7 bases, the J end lost 3 bases, and 6 bases lay between the germline ends. Germline values: CDR1 SNHLY, CDR2 FYNNEI. This CDR3 is built from 11 residues. The CDR3 bases are TGTGCCAGCACCAGGGACTATGGCTACACCTTC. Translated: CASTRDYGYTF.

V and J are TRBV7-2 and TRBJ1-4; unclear D gene. The V end was cut by 1 base, the J end by 4 bases, with 13 bases between. This CDR3 is 16 amino acids long. In germline, CDR1 is SGHTA, CDR2 FQGNSA. CDR3 sequence reads: CASSLGAGQINEKLFF. DNA of the CDR3: TGTGCCAGCAGCTTAGGGGCTGGCCAGATTAATGAAAAACTGTTTTTT.

The CDR3 spells CASSLYPGRKTQYF. CDR3 DNA sequence: TGTGCCAGCAGTTTATACCCAGGCAGGAAGACCCAGTACTTC. This chain connects TRBV27 to TRBJ2-5; D gene unclear. CDR3 length: 14 residues. V was cut by 1 base and J by 6 bases, with 12 bases left in between. CDR1 and CDR2 from the germline V gene are MNHEY and SMNVEV (reference sequence).

This clone was observed once. V is TRBV27 and J is TRBJ1-5; 9 bases map to TRBD1. With 5 bases clipped from V and 7 bases from J, the junction kept 9 bases outside the gene matches. The CDR3 is 15 residues long. The germline gives CDR1 MNHEY, CDR2 SMNVEV (reference sequence). This CDR3 reads CASSSGTGSGQPQHF. CDR3 in DNA: TGTGCCAGCAGTAGCGGGACAGGGAGCGGGCAGCCCCAGCATTTT.

This clone was detected a few times. The chain employs TRBV5-1 and TRBJ2-7; no clear D. Germline assignment: CDR1 SGHRS and CDR2 YFSETQ. With 0 bases removed from V and 1 base from J, the gap between germline ends came to 11 bases. The CDR3 runs to 15 residues. The CDR3 loop reads CASSLAQIESYEQYF. As DNA, the CDR3 is TGCGCCAGCAGCTTGGCCCAAATCGAATCCTACGAGCAGTACTTC.

The chain uses TRBV18 and TRBJ1-3; weak D call: TRBD1 (5 bases). The CDR3 length is 15 residues. The V end lost 6 bases, the J end lost 1 base, and 13 bases lay between the germline ends. Germline V lookup: CDR1 KGHSH, CDR2 LQKENI. CDR3 residues: CASSDLGLSGNTIYF. The DNA of the CDR3 is TGTGCCAGCTCCGACCTGGGGCTTTCTGGAAACACCATATATTTT.

V and J are TRBV7-9 and TRBJ2-3, with D tentatively TRBD2 (6 bases). In germline, CDR1 is SEHNR, CDR2 FQNEAQ (reference sequence). The length of the CDR3 is 14 residues. V gave up 5 bases and J gave up 2 bases, with 11 bases separating them. CDR3 sequence reads: CASSKRDFTDTQYF. In DNA form, the CDR3 reads TGTGCCAGCAGCAAACGGGACTTCACAGATACGCAGTATTTT.

This clone has only one observation. The V call is TRBV10-1, the J call TRBJ1-2; D perhaps matches TRBD1 (5 bases). Trimming took 7 bases from V and 7 from J, leaving 19 bases between them. CDR3 size: 14 residues. The germline CDR1 and CDR2 sequences are WNHNN and SYGVQD (reference sequence). The CDR3 loop is CASNLQASEGGYTF. In DNA, the CDR3 is TGCGCCAGCAACCTACAGGCCTCCGAGGGTGGCTACACCTTC.

This clone has more than one count but fewer than ten. The J gene is TRBJ2-3, the V gene TRBV19; TRBD1 matches 7 bases. Losses at the gene ends were 9 bases for V and 5 bases for J; bases not matched to a gene: 11. Germline-derived CDR1 and CDR2 are LNHDA and SQIVND (reference sequence). The CDR3 loop spans 14 amino acids. The CDR3 loop reads CASTGDPGLDTQYF. In nucleotides, the CDR3 is TGTGCCAGCACAGGGGATCCGGGCCTAGATACGCAGTATTTT. Supplemented by reference TRBV19 and TRBJ2-3, the full variable domain reads DGGITQSPKYLFRKEGQNVTLSCEQNLNHDAMYWYRQDPGQGLRLIYYSQIVNDFQKGDIAEGYSVSREKKESFPLTVTSAQKNPTAFYLCASTGDPGLDTQYFGPGTRLTVL.

V usage is TRBV9 and J usage is TRBJ2-7; weak D call: TRBD2 (5 bases). Germline V gives CDR1 SGDLS, CDR2 YYNGEE. The CDR3 covers 13 residues. The V end was cut by 3 bases, the J end by 3 bases, with 10 bases between. As DNA, the CDR3 is TGTGCCAGCAGCGGACCCGAGGGCTACGAGCAGTACTTC. Translating gives CASSGPEGYEQYF.

The CDR3 DNA reads TGTGCCAGCTCACCCTTCGACTCCGAGAAACTGTTTTTT. Translated: CASSPFDSEKLFF. J is TRBJ1-4 and V is TRBV18; no reliable D call. CDR1 KGHSH and CDR2 LQKENI come from the germline V gene. CDR3 length equals 13 residues. The V end lost 3 bases, the J end lost 11 bases, and 13 bases lay between the germline ends. The whole variable domain, filled in from reference TRBV18 and TRBJ1-4, reads NAGVMQNPRHLVRRRGQEARLRCSPMKGHSHVYWYRQLPEEGLKFMVYLQKENIIDESGMPKERFSAEFPKEGPSILRIQQVVRGDSAAYFCASSPFDSEKLFFGSGTQLSVL.

The gene calls are TRBV29-1 and TRBJ2-2, with D possibly TRBD1 on 6 matching bases. The CDR3 extends over 13 amino acids. Germline CDR1 is SQVTM and CDR2 is ANQGSEA. V was pared by 7 bases and J by 4 bases, with 13 bases between. The CDR3 DNA sequence: TGCAGCGCTACAGGGTGGAGCACCGGGGAGCTGTTTTTT. The encoded protein is CSATGWSTGELFF.

This clone was seen more than once but under ten times. The chain carries TRBV5-4 and TRBJ1-6; D not certain. V was pared by 2 bases and J by 0 bases, with 3 bases between. The CDR3 is 14 residues long. Germline CDR1 is SGHNT and CDR2 is YYREEE (reference sequence). CDR3: CASSFDSYNSPLHF. The DNA for the CDR3 is TGTGCCAGCAGCTTTGACTCCTATAATTCACCCCTCCACTTT.

The J gene is TRBJ1-2, the V gene TRBV6-5, with 9 bases fitting TRBD1. The CDR3 sequence is 14 residues long. The trim removed 2 bases at V and 6 bases at J, leaving 4 bases unmatched. Germline CDR1 is MNHEY and CDR2 is SVGAGI. The CDR3 DNA is TGTGCCAGCAGTTACGGCGACAGGGGGGATGGCTACACCTTC. It specifies CASSYGDRGDGYTF.

The chain joins TRBV5-1 to TRBJ1-4; tentatively, D is TRBD1 (6 bases). Germline lookup yields CDR1 SGHRS and CDR2 YFSETQ. V was pared by 5 bases and J by 5 bases, with 16 bases between. The CDR3 contains 15 residues. The CDR3 sequence is CASRWRGVANEKLFF. The CDR3 DNA reads as TGCGCCAGCAGGTGGAGGGGGGTCGCAAATGAAAAACTGTTTTTT.